Presented here are 9 T cell receptor beta chains from one specimen sequenced in a study of naive and memory T cell subsets. Ligated cDNA underwent four rounds of PCR with nested alpha and beta constant region primers and SP2. TCRdb ran MiXCR on the UMI-ligation and nested PCR reads and lists one entry per CDR3 protein. This sample has tens of thousands of distinct CDR3 sequences; roughly 5.5% occur once, and the top ten carry under 8%. An oligonucleotide containing a UMI was ligated to the 3' end of TCR cDNA. Sample: blood. Receptors originate from an adult in good health.

The CDR3 loop is CASSLGDSSPSYEQYF. As DNA, the CDR3 is TGTGCCAGCAGTTTAGGGGACAGCTCTCCCTCCTACGAGCAGTACTTC. V and J are TRBV28 and TRBJ2-7; 7 nucleotides line up with TRBD1. Germline values: CDR1 MDHEN, CDR2 SYDVKM. Germline trimming cut 2 bases from V and 0 bases from J; bases unmatched to any gene: 7. The CDR3 length is 16 residues.

In DNA, the CDR3 is TGTGCCAGCAGCCCGCCGGGTGTCGAGACCCAGTACTTC. Translating gives CASSPPGVETQYF. The chain joins TRBV7-3 to TRBJ2-5; no firm D call. The length of the CDR3 is 13 residues. Germline CDR1 SGHTA, CDR2 FQGTGA. Trimming removed 5 bases from V and 5 bases from J, with 12 bases in between.

This clonotype was recorded at least ten times. The rearrangement uses TRBV9 and TRBJ1-4, with TRBD1 as a possible D gene (5 bases). Per the germline V gene, CDR1 is SGDLS and CDR2 is YYNGEE. The ends were cut back, 0 bases at V and 5 bases at J, with 11 bases in the middle. CDR3 length equals 15 residues. The CDR3 coding sequence is TGTGCCAGCAGCGTAGCTACAGGAAGGAATGAAAAACTGTTTTTT. It is translated as CASSVATGRNEKLFF.

Ten or more counts support this clonotype. This sequence joins TRBV28 and TRBJ2-1; possibly TRBD2 for D (6 bases). The germline gives CDR1 MDHEN, CDR2 SYDVKM. This CDR3 has 14 residues. V was pared by 3 bases and J by 3 bases, with 9 bases between. The CDR3 bases are TGTGCCAGCAGTTTGAGTAGCGGCTACAATGAGCAGTTCTTC. Translating it yields CASSLSSGYNEQFF.

The sample holds many counts of this clonotype. The V and J genes are TRBV7-9 and TRBJ2-3; the D gene is possibly TRBD2 (5 bases). This CDR3 has 15 amino acids. Trimming shortened V by 7 bases and J by 0 bases, and 14 bases separated the two germline ends. CDR1 SEHNR and CDR2 FQNEAQ come from the germline V gene (reference sequence). The DNA for the CDR3 is TGTGCCAGCATCCCGGCCGGCGGGAGCACAGATACGCAGTATTTT. It translates to CASIPAGGSTDTQYF.

The sample holds a few counts of this clonotype. The chain combines TRBV6-2 or TRBV6-3 with TRBJ2-2; D is ambiguous. V lost 5 bases and J 4 bases, leaving 8 bases between the germline ends. The CDR3 consists of 13 residues. Germline CDR1 reads MNHEY; CDR2 reads SVGEGT. The CDR3 DNA sequence: TGTGCCAGCAGTAGGAGTGGCACCGGGGAGCTGTTTTTT. It encodes CASSRSGTGELFF.

This clonotype was seen more than once but under ten times. The rearrangement joins TRBV5-6 to TRBJ1-6; weak D call: TRBD1 (5 bases). Germline assignment: CDR1 SGHDT and CDR2 YYEEEE. The CDR3 sequence is 14 residues long. The V end lost 5 bases, the J end lost 8 bases, and 14 bases lay between the germline ends. CDR3 sequence reads: CASRESGLHSPLHF. In DNA form, the CDR3 reads TGTGCCAGCAGGGAGTCGGGACTCCATTCACCCCTCCACTTT.

This clonotype has ten or more counts. V usage is TRBV21-1 and J usage is TRBJ1-1; the table assigns TRBD1, which was not confirmed against the DNA. TRBV21-1 is an annotated pseudogene. The CDR3 has 16 amino acids. The CDR3 DNA follows: TGTGCCAGCAGCAAAGCGACAGGGGGCCCACTTTCTGAAGCTTTCTTT. Its translation: CASSKATGGPLSEAFF.

This clonotype was seen ten or more times. The chain carries TRBV29-1 and TRBJ2-1; 8 bases line up with TRBD1. Germline CDR1 and CDR2: SQVTM and ANQGSEA. With 3 bases clipped from V and 4 bases from J, the junction kept 11 bases outside the gene matches. CDR3 size: 16 residues. The CDR3 DNA sequence: TGCAGCGTTGAGGGACAGGACAGGCGTTCATACAATGAGCAGTTCTTC. It codes for CSVEGQDRRSYNEQFF.